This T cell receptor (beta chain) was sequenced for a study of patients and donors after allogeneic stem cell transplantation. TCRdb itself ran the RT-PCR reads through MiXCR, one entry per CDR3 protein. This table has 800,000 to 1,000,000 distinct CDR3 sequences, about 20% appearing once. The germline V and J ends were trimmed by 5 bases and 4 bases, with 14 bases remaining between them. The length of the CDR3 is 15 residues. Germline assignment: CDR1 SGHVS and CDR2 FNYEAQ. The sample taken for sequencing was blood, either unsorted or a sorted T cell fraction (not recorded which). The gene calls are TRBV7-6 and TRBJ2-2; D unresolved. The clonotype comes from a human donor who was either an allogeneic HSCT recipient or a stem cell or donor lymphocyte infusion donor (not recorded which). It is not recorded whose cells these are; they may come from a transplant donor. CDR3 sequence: CASSRRKTGTGELFF. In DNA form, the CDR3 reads TGTGCCAGCAGCCGAAGGAAGACGGGCACCGGGGAGCTGTTTTTT.